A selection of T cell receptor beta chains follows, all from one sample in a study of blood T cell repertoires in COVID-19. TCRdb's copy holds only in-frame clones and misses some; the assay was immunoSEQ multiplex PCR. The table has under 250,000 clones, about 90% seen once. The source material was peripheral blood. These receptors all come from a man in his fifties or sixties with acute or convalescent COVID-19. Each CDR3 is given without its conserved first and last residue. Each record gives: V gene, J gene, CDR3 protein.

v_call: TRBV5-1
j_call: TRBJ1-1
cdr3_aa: ASSLVQEGTEAF

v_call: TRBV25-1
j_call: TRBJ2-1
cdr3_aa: ASSESSSGNNEQF

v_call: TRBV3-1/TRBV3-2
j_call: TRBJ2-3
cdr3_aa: ASSLVGRVSTDTQY

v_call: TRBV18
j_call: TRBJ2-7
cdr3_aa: ASSKDSPASYEQY

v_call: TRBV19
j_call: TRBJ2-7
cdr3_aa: ASSPLGGTTYEQY

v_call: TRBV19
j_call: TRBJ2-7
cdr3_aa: ASSARTGAGWDEQY

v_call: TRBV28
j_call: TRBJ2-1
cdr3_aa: ASSLETSWNEQF

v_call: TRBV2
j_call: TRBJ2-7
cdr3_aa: ASSEWAVSSYEQY

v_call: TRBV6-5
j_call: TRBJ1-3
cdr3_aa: ASSYSPGVGNTIY

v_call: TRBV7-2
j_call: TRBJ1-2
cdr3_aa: ASSYGSNYGYT

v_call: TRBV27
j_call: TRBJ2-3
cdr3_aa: ASSFLGLARGTDTQY

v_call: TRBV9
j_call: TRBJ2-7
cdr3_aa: ASSEGLAGGYEQY

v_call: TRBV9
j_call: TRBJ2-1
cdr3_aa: ASSVVSGGIYNEQF

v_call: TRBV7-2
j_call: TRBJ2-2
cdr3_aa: ASSSIAGDSPGELF

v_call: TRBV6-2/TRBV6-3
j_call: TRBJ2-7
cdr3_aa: ASSYSDRAVEQY

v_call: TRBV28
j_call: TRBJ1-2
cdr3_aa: ASSSGYGYT

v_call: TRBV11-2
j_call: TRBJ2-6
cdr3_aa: ASSVVRSGANVLT

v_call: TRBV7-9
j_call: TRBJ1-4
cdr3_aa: ASSFGTGGLNEKLF

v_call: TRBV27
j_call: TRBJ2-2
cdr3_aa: ASSSISTNTGELF

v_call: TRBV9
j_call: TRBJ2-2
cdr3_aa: ASSVGGTTHTGELF

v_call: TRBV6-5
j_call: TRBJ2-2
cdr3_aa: ASSSRAGATGELF

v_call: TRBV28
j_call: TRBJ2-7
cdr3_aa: ATQVSYEQY

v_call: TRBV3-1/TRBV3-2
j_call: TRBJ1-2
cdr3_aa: ASSHRISYGYT

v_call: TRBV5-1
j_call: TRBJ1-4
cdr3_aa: ASSSSIQGGNEKLF

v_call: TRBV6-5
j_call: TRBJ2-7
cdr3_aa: ASSYGDGASEQY

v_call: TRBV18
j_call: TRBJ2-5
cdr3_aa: ASLGTEETQY

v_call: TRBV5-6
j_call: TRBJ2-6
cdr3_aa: ASSYLGQGSGANVLT

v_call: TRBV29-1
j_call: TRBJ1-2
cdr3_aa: SVGVRQGINGYT

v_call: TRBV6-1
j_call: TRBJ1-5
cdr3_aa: ASSEVSGGQPQH

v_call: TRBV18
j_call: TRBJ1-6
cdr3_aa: ASSPQDRAASSYNSPLH